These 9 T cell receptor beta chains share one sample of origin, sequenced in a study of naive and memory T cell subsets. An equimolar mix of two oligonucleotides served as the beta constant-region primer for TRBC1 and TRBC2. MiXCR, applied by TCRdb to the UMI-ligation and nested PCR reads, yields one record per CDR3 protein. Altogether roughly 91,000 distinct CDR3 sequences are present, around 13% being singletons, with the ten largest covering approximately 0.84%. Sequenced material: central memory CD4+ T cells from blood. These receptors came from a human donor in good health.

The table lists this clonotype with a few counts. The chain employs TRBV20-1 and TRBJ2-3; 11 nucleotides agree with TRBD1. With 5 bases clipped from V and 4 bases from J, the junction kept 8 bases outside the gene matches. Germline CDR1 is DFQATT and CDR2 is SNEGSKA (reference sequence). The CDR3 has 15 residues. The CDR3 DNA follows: TGCAGTGCTCTCCCTGGACAGGGGGCGTCAGATACGCAGTATTTT. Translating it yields CSALPGQGASDTQYF.

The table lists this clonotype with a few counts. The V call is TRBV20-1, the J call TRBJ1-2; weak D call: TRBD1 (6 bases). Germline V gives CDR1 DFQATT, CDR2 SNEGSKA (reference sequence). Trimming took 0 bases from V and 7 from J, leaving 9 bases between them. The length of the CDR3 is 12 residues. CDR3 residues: CSARDTGLGYTF. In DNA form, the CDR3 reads TGCAGTGCTAGAGATACAGGGCTTGGCTACACCTTC.

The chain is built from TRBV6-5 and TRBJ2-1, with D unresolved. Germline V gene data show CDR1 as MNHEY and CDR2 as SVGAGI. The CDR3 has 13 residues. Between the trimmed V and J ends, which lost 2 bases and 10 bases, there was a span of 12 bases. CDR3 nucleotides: TGTGCCAGCAGTTACCCTGAGCGCGAAGAGCAGTTCTTC. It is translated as CASSYPEREEQFF.

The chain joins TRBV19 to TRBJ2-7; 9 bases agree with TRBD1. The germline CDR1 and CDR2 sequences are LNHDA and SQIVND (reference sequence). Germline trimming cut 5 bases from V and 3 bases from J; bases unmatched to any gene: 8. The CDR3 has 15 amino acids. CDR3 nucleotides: TGTGCCAGTAGTGACGGGACAGGGCATTTCTACGAGCAGTACTTC. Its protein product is CASSDGTGHFYEQYF.

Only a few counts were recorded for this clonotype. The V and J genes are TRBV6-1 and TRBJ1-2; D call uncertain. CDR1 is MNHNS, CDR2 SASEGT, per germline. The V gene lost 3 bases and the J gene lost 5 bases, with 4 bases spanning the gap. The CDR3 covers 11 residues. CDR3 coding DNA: TGTGCCAGCAGTGATTGGTATGGCTACACCTTC. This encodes CASSDWYGYTF.

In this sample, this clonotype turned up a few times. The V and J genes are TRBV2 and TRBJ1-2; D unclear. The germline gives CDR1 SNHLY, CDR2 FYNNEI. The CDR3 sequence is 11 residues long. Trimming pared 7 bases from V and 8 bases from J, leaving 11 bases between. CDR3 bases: TGTGCCAGCACCGACCAACGGGGCTACACCTTC. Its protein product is CASTDQRGYTF.

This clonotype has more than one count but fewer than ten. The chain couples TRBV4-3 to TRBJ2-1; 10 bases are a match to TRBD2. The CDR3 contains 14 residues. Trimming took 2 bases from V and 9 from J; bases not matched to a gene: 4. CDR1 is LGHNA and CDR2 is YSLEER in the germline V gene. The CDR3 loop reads CASSQLAGEGEQFF. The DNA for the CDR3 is TGCGCCAGCAGCCAACTAGCGGGAGAAGGTGAGCAGTTCTTC.

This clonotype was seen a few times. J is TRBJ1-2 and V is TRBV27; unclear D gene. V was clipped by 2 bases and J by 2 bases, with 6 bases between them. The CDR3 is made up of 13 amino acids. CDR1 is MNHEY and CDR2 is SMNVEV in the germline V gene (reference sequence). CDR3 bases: TGTGCCAGCAGTTTAAGGCCCAACTATGGCTACACCTTC. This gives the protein CASSLRPNYGYTF.

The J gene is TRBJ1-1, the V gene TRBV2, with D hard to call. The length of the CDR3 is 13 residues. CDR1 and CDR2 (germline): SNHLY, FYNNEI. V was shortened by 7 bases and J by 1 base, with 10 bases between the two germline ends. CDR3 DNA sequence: TGTGCCAGCAAGAGGGTCAGGAACACTGAAGCTTTCTTT. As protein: CASKRVRNTEAFF.